These 13 T cell receptor beta chains were sequenced from one sample in a study of regulatory T cells in long-lasting Graves disease. Time point here: newly diagnosed GD, antithyroid drugs for less than 3 months. TCR sequences were obtained from RNA taken from PBMCs. Sequencing libraries for TCR beta were prepared with iRepertoire HTBI primers and Arm-PCR of CDR3 regions. TCRdb reprocessed the multiplex PCR reads with MiXCR, giving one entry per CDR3 protein. This sample has roughly 420,000 distinct CDR3 sequences, with around 15% found just once. The sequenced sample was peripheral blood mononuclear cells (PBMCs), obtained at new diagnosis, from a patient treated with antithyroid drugs. The source is a female donor with Graves disease.

Ten or more counts support this clonotype. The V gene is TRBV11-2, the J gene TRBJ1-4; 8 positions match TRBD1. The ends lost 5 bases at V and 8 bases at J; junction bases unmatched: 7. The CDR3 is 14 residues long. Germline assignment: CDR1 SGHAT and CDR2 FQNNGV. CDR3 residues: CASSPRTGREKLFF. The CDR3 bases are TGTGCCAGCAGCCCCCGGACAGGGAGGGAAAAACTGTTTTTT.

This clonotype was seen more than once but under ten times. With only one base between it and a far larger clone, this is likely a read error. The V and J genes are TRBV7-2 and TRBJ1-1, with D uncertain. The CDR3 is 11 residues long. CDR1 SGHTA and CDR2 FQGNSA come from the germline V gene. V lost 5 bases to trimming and J lost 3 bases, with 4 bases between them. In DNA form, the CDR3 reads TGTGCCAGCAGCCAACACACTGAAGCTTTCTTT. It is translated as CASSQHTEAFF.

This clonotype showed up many times. The chain has TRBV7-2 and TRBJ2-5; a weak D match, TRBD2 (6 bases). The CDR3 is made up of 16 amino acids. Germline values: CDR1 SGHTA, CDR2 FQGNSA. Trimming shortened V by 2 bases and J by 5 bases, and 18 bases separated the two germline ends. As DNA, the CDR3 is TGTGCCAGCAGCTTACGTGCTAGCGAAGTAATGGAGACCCAGTACTTC. It codes for CASSLRASEVMETQYF.

This clonotype showed up many times. The chain has TRBV7-8 and TRBJ1-5; D possibly corresponds to TRBD1 (6 bases). V dropped 5 bases and J dropped 2 bases, with 13 bases sitting between them. Germline lookup yields CDR1 SGHVS and CDR2 FQNEAQ. The CDR3 is made up of 15 amino acids. CDR3 bases: TGTGCCAGCAGCCTATACAGGGATCGCAATCAGCCCCAGCATTTT. Translated: CASSLYRDRNQPQHF.

This clonotype was seen ten or more times. The genes are TRBV6-5 and TRBJ1-5, with a possible D match to TRBD1 (5 bases). The CDR3 spans 17 residues. The germline V gene encodes CDR1 MNHEY and CDR2 SVGAGI. The ends were cut back, 4 bases at V and 2 bases at J, with 18 bases in the middle. The CDR3 here is CASSSGWGRIGNQPQHF. CDR3 DNA: TGTGCCAGCAGTTCGGGGTGGGGCCGGATTGGCAATCAGCCCCAGCATTTT.

This clonotype was detected only once. The genes are TRBV30 and TRBJ1-1, with TRBD1 identical over 8 bases. CDR1 is GTSNPN and CDR2 is SVGIG in the germline V gene (reference sequence). J lost 8 bases, V lost 2 bases, and 10 bases had no gene match. This CDR3 is 14 amino acids long. This chain's CDR3 is CAWSRDRGPPEAFF. The CDR3 nucleotides read TGTGCCTGGAGTCGAGACAGGGGCCCCCCCGAAGCTTTCTTT.

There are many counts of this clonotype. The chain links TRBV6-1 to TRBJ2-2; D ambiguous. This CDR3 spans 17 amino acids. The V and J ends lost 0 bases and 0 bases respectively, with 11 bases between them. Germline CDR1 MNHNS, CDR2 SASEGT. The CDR3 DNA reads as TGTGCCAGCAGTGAAGCCACCGGACGGCCGAACACCGGGGAGCTGTTTTTT. Translation gives CASSEATGRPNTGELFF.

This clonotype was seen many times. The chain has TRBV5-1 and TRBJ2-1; tentatively, D is TRBD1 or TRBD2 (5 bases each). Trimming pared 6 bases from V and 10 bases from J, leaving 17 bases between. Germline CDR1 and CDR2: SGHRS and YFSETQ. The CDR3 loop spans 13 amino acids. DNA of the CDR3: TGCGCCAGCACCTTAATTCTCGGGGCCGAGCAGTTCTTC. It encodes CASTLILGAEQFF.

In the case of this clonotype: A read error may explain this, as a much larger clone is one base away. The chain couples TRBV6-1 to TRBJ2-1; weak D call: TRBD2 (6 bases). CDR1 and CDR2 (germline): MNHNS, SASEGT. The CDR3 has 14 amino acids. The CDR3 nucleotides read TGTGCCAGCAGACCACGGACTACGTACAATAAGCAGTTCTTC. This gives the protein CASRPRTTYNKQFF.

This clonotype was recorded many times. Here the CDR3 reads CASMPGLAKNIQYF. The CDR3 nucleotides are TGTGCCAGCATGCCCGGACTAGCCAAAAACATTCAGTACTTC. The J gene is TRBJ2-4, the V gene TRBV5-5; TRBD2 might be the D (5 bases). CDR1 and CDR2 (germline): SGHKS, YYEKEE (reference sequence). Trimming stripped 6 bases from V and 0 bases from J, with 10 bases between. The CDR3 extends over 14 amino acids.

CDR3 in amino acids: CASSELVRNLFF. CDR3 coding DNA: TGTGCCAGCAGTGAGTTGGTCAGGAACCTGTTTTTT. The V gene is TRBV2, the J gene TRBJ1-4, with no clear D. V was shortened by 3 bases and J by 14 bases, with 13 bases between the two germline ends. The CDR3 is made up of 12 amino acids. Germline CDR1 is SNHLY and CDR2 is FYNNEI.

Many counts were recorded for this clonotype. This chain connects TRBV2 to TRBJ2-5; 15 bases match TRBD2. The germline CDR1 and CDR2 sequences are SNHLY and FYNNEI. J was trimmed by 5 bases and V by 9 bases; bases with no gene match: 10. CDR3 length equals 16 residues. The CDR3 region has the DNA TGTGCCAGTGACGGACTAGCGGGGGGGGCGTCGGAGACCCAGTACTTC. As protein: CASDGLAGGASETQYF.

Ten or more counts support this clonotype. The J gene is TRBJ1-5, the V gene TRBV9; D is possibly TRBD1 (6 bases). Germline assignment: CDR1 SGDLS and CDR2 YYNGEE. The CDR3 length is 12 residues. V lost 7 bases and J 6 bases, leaving 11 bases between the germline ends. In nucleotides, the CDR3 is TGTGCCAGCGGAACAGGGATTCAGCCCCAGCATTTT. Protein: CASGTGIQPQHF.